The sequence of this T cell receptor (beta chain) was determined in a study of blood T cell repertoires in COVID-19. Clones were sequenced by immunoSEQ multiplex PCR, and TCRdb holds only the in-frame ones, with some missing. Among about 140,000 clones, about nine tenths were seen once, and the ten largest hold more than 2%. Germline V gives CDR1 MRHNA, CDR2 SNTAGT. V lost 4 bases, J lost 6 bases, and 3 bases stayed unmatched. The CDR3 is 14 amino acids. The sequenced material came from peripheral blood. The chain combines TRBV6-4 with TRBJ2-1; 10 bases match TRBD2. This receptor was obtained from a human donor with COVID-19, enrolled during active disease. The donor label of this sample is uncertain. CDR3 DNA sequence: TGTGCCAGCAGTGTCCTAGCGGGAGTCAATGAGCAGTTCTTC. It is translated as CASSVLAGVNEQFF.